This TCR beta chain was sequenced during a study of blood T cell repertoires in COVID-19. Looking at the study overall: The United States, Italy and Spain provided the acute and convalescent COVID-19 samples.

Assay: immunoSEQ multiplex PCR; the TCRdb copy retains only in-frame clones and omits some. The sample includes about 61,000 clones, around 87% of them seen just once. The CDR3 spans 13 residues. V was cut by 6 bases and J by 3 bases, with 9 bases left in between. Germline-derived CDR1 and CDR2 are SNHLY and FYNNEI. The sequence came from a human donor in a cohort sampled during active COVID-19. J is TRBJ1-5 and V is TRBV2; the D gene is possibly TRBD1 (5 bases). Input material: peripheral blood. CDR3 bases: TGTGCCAGCAGCGGGACTTCCAATCAGCCCCAGCATTTT. It specifies CASSGTSNQPQHF. Supplemented by reference TRBV2 and TRBJ1-5, the full variable domain reads EPEVTQTPSHQVTQMGQEVILRCVPISNHLYFYWYRQILGQKVEFLVSFYNNEISEKSEIFDDQFSVERPDGSNFTLKIRSTKLEDSAMYFCASSGTSNQPQHFGDGTRLSIL.